Each of the 6 T cell receptor beta chains below was sequenced from the same sample in a study of breast tumors, draining lymph nodes, adjacent tissues. Breast cancer patients provided tissue from their axillary draining lymph nodes. TCRdb re-derived calls from the multiplex PCR reads in MiXCR, one entry per CDR3 protein. The sample has 200,000 to 250,000 distinct CDR3 sequences, less than 35% seen once; the top ten hold roughly 3.5%. Material for sequencing was axillary lymph node tissue. These receptors all stem from a female donor with breast cancer. Some clones in this sample may be carry-over from other donors' samples.

The J gene is TRBJ1-4, the V gene TRBV18; TRBD1 aligns across 9 bases. The J segment lost 4 bases and the V segment lost 5 bases, leaving 8 bases of the junction unmatched. The CDR3 runs 16 residues. Germline values: CDR1 KGHSH, CDR2 LQKENI. Written as DNA, the CDR3 is TGTGCCAGCTCAAGCCTGCGGGACAGGGTTAATGAAAAACTGTTTTTT. Amino acids: CASSSLRDRVNEKLFF.

This clonotype was detected only a few times. This chain joins TRBV5-8 and TRBJ2-3; D is undetermined. The CDR3 loop spans 14 amino acids. CDR1 is SGHTS, CDR2 YDEGEE, per germline. The ends were cut back, 0 bases at V and 6 bases at J, with 11 bases in the middle. CDR3 DNA: TGTGCCAGCAGCTTGGGGACGTTCGCGGATACGCAGTATTTT. Its protein is CASSLGTFADTQYF.

This rearrangement joins TRBV28 to TRBJ1-6; TRBD1 might be the D (5 bases). CDR1 is MDHEN, CDR2 SYDVKM, per germline. CDR3 length equals 14 residues. V was shortened by 8 bases and J by 9 bases, with 17 bases between the two germline ends. CDR3 nucleotides: TGTGCCAGCGTCAGGGCAACGGGTGGTTCACCCCTCCACTTT. This gives the protein CASVRATGGSPLHF.

This chain uses TRBV5-1 with TRBJ1-3; TRBD1 aligns across 7 bases. The V gene's germline CDR1 is SGHRS and CDR2 YFSETQ. V lost 5 bases and J lost 0; bases outside the gene matches: 8. The CDR3 has 16 residues. The DNA of the CDR3 is TGCGCCAGCAGTCGGGACAGCCTTCCCTCTGGAAACACCATATATTTT. It specifies CASSRDSLPSGNTIYF.

This clonotype was recorded at least ten times. This chain connects TRBV9 to TRBJ2-7, with D possibly TRBD2 on 6 matching bases. The V end lost 2 bases, the J end lost 4 bases, and 16 bases lay between the germline ends. There are 15 residues in the CDR3. Germline V gene lookup returns CDR1 SGDLS and CDR2 YYNGEE. The CDR3 here is CASSVTGSTTYEQYF. For the CDR3, the DNA is TGTGCCAGCAGCGTCACCGGGAGTACTACGTACGAGCAGTACTTC. Filled out from reference TRBV9 and TRBJ2-7, the complete variable domain reads DSGVTQTPKHLITATGQRVTLRCSPRSGDLSVYWYQQSLDQGLQFLIQYYNGEERAKGNILERFSAQQFPDLHSELNLSSLELGDSALYFCASSVTGSTTYEQYFGPGTRLTVT.

In DNA, the CDR3 is TGTGCCAGCAGTTTCCCTCGGGGAGTGGAGACCCAGTACTTC. Its translation is CASSFPRGVETQYF. The rearrangement joins TRBV6-5 to TRBJ2-5; perhaps TRBD2 as D (5 bases). Trimming removed 4 bases at V and 5 bases at J, with 14 bases between. CDR1 is MNHEY and CDR2 is SVGAGI in the germline V gene. There are 14 residues in the CDR3.